This TCR beta chain was identified during a study of blood T cells in healthy people across ages. Whole-study results and caveats: Per million T cells, TCR beta diversity dropped about linearly as age rose. The diversity estimates, figures obtained from one million T cells, were considered underestimates. Both naive CD4+ cell counts and diversity were greater in long-lived donors than in aged donors.

Germline values: CDR1 DFQATT, CDR2 SNEGSKA (reference sequence). V shed 5 bases and J 1 base; nucleotides not matched to a gene: 8. The CDR3 sequence is 15 residues long. There are a few counts of this clonotype. Its target is unknown. Using a J-beta primer mix together with a sample-barcoded 5' primer, a second PCR was run for about 6 to 12 cycles. TCRdb called the 5' RACE reads again in MiXCR, with one record for every CDR3 protein. The data contain about 760,000 distinct CDR3 sequences, more than 50% of them singletons. Each donor gave 9.5 to 10 milliliters of peripheral blood. J is TRBJ1-1 and V is TRBV20-1, with TRBD1 matching over 9 bases. The sequence derives from a man in his forties in good health. Sequenced material: blood. The CDR3 is CSAGGGTGWNTEAFF. CDR3 nucleotide sequence: TGCAGTGCTGGGGGGGGGACAGGGTGGAACACTGAAGCTTTCTTT.